The T cell receptor (beta chain) described here comes from a study of shared clonotypes between healthy human individuals. Study-wide results and caveats: Some clonotypes were shared by all four sorted-subset donors, while others were not shared. The non-shared ones had lower generation probabilities than the shared ones.

As for this clone: Its specificity is unknown.

Germline CDR1 SGHVS, CDR2 FNYEAQ. The J segment lost 1 base and the V segment lost 4 bases, leaving 5 bases of the junction unmatched. This CDR3 region has 16 residues. Researchers ran the assay at a deep level. The data were produced by immunoSEQ multiplex PCR, yet TCRdb's version contains in-frame clones alone and is incomplete. The sample shows about 1.5 million clones, roughly 96% of them seen only once. The sequence was collected from a man aged 30 to 39 in good health. The chain employs TRBV7-6 and TRBJ2-7; 12 nucleotides agree with TRBD2. The sequenced sample was naive CD4+ T cells sorted from blood. Subset noted: CD45RA+ positively selected. The CDR3 DNA is TGTGCCAGCAGCTCCGGGACTAGCGGGTTTTCCTACGAGCAGTACTTC. Encoded protein: CASSSGTSGFSYEQYF.